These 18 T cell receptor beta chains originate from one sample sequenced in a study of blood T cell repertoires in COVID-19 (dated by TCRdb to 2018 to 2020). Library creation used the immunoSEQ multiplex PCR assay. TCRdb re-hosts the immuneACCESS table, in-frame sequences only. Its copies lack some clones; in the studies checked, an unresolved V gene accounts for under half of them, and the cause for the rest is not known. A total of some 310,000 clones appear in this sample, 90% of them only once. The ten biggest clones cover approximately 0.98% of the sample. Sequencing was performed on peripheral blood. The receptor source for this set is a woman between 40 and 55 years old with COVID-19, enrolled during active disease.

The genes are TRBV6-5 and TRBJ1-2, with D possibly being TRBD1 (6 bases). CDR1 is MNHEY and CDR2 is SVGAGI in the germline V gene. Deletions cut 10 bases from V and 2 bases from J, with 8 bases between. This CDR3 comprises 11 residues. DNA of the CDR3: TGTGCCACCCAGGGGAACTATGGCTACACCTTC. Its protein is CATQGNYGYTF.

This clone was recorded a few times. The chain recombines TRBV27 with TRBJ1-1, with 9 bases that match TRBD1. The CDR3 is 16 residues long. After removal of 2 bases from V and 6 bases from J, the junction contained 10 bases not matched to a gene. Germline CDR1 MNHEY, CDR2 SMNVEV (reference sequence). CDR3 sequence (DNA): TGTGCCAGCAGTTTAAGGGGACAGGGAAGCGTCGCTGAAGCTTTCTTT. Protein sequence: CASSLRGQGSVAEAFF.

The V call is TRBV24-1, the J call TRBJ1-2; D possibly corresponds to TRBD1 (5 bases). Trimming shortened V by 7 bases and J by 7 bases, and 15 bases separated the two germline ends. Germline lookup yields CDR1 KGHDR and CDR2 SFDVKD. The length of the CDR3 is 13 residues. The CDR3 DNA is TGTGCCACCAGCAAGACAGTAGTAACTGGCTACACCTTC. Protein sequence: CATSKTVVTGYTF.

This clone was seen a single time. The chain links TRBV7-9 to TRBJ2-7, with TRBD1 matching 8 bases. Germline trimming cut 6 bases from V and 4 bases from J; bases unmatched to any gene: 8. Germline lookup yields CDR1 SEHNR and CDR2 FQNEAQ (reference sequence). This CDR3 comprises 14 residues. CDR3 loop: CASSPQGAGYEQYF. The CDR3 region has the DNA TGTGCCAGCAGTCCTCAGGGGGCAGGATACGAGCAGTACTTC. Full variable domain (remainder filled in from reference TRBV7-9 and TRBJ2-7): DTGVSQNPRHKITKRGQNVTFRCDPISEHNRLYWYRQTLGQGPEFLTYFQNEAQLEKSRLLSDRFSAERPKGSFSTLEIQRTEQGDSAMYLCASSPQGAGYEQYFGPGTRLTVT.

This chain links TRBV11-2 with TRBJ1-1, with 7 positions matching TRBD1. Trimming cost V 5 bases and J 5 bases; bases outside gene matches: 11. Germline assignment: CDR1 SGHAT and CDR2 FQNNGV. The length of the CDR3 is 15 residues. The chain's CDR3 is CASSLNRGGGTEAFF. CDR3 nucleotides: TGTGCCAGCAGCCTAAACAGGGGAGGAGGTACTGAAGCTTTCTTT.

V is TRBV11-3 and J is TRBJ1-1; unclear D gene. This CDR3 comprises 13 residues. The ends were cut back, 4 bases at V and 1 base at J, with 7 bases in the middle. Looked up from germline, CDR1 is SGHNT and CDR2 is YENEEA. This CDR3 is CASSSSRNTEAFF. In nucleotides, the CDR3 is TGTGCCAGCAGCTCATCTAGGAACACTGAAGCTTTCTTT. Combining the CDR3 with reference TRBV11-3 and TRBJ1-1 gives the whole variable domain EAGVVQSPRYKIIEKKQPVAFWCNPISGHNTLYWYLQNLGQGPELLIRYENEEAVDDSQLPKDRFSAERLKGVDSTLKIQPAELGDSAVYLCASSSSRNTEAFFGQGTRLTVV.

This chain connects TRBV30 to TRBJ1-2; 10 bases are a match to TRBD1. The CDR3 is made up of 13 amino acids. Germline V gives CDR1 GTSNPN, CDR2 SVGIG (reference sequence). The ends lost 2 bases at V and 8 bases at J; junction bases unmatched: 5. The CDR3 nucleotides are TGTGCCTGGAGTCCCGGGACAGGGGAAGGCTACACCTTC. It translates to CAWSPGTGEGYTF.

The CDR3: CASSFPGQGRYGYTF. For the CDR3, the DNA is TGTGCCAGCAGCTTCCCGGGACAGGGAAGGTATGGCTACACCTTC. The chain uses TRBV13 and TRBJ1-2; TRBD1 matches 9 bases. This CDR3 contains 15 residues. Germline assignment: CDR1 PRHDT and CDR2 FYEKMQ (reference sequence). J was trimmed by 5 bases and V by 3 bases; bases with no gene match: 7.

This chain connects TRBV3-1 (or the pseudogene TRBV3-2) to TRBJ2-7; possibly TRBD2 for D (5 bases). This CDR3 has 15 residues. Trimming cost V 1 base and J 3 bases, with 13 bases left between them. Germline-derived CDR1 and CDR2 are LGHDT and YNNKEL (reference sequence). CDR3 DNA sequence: TGTGCCAGCAGCCAAGGGACTCCGGTCGACTACGAGCAGTACTTC. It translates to CASSQGTPVDYEQYF.

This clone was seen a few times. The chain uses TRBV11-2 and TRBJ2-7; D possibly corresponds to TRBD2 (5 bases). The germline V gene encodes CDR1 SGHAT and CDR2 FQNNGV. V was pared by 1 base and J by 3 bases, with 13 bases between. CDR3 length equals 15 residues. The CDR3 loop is CASSLGRDKGYEQYF. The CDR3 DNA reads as TGTGCCAGCAGCTTAGGCCGGGATAAGGGCTACGAGCAGTACTTC.

The chain's CDR3 is CASSLGLRETQYF. DNA for the CDR3: TGTGCCAGCAGCTTAGGGTTACGGGAGACCCAGTACTTC. The V call is TRBV7-9, the J call TRBJ2-5; D call uncertain. The V gene lost 1 base and the J gene lost 5 bases, with 8 bases spanning the gap. The CDR3 contains 13 residues. CDR1 is SEHNR, CDR2 FQNEAQ, per germline (reference sequence). The full variable domain, in which reference TRBV7-9 and TRBJ2-5 provide the parts outside the CDR3, is DTGVSQNPRHKITKRGQNVTFRCDPISEHNRLYWYRQTLGQGPEFLTYFQNEAQLEKSRLLSDRFSAERPKGSFSTLEIQRTEQGDSAMYLCASSLGLRETQYFGPGTRLLVL.

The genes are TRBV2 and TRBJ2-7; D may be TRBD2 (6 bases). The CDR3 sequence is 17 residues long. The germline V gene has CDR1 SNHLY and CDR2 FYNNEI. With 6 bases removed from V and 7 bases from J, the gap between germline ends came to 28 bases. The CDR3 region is CASRENRHTPRGGEQYF. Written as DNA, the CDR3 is TGTGCCAGCAGGGAAAACCGACACACGCCCCGGGGAGGAGAGCAGTACTTC.

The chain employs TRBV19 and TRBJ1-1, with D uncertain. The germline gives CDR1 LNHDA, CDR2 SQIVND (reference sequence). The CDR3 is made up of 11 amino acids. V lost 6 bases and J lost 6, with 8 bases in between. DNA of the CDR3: TGTGCCAGTAGGCGGGCGGCTGAAGCTTTCTTT. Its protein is CASRRAAEAFF.

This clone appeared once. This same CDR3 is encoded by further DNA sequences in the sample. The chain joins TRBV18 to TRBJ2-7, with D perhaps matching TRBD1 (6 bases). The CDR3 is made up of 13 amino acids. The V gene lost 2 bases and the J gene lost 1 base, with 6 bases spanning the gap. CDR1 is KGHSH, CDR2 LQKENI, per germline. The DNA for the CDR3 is TGTGCCAGCTCACCAGGACAGTCCTACGAGCAGTACTTC. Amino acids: CASSPGQSYEQYF.

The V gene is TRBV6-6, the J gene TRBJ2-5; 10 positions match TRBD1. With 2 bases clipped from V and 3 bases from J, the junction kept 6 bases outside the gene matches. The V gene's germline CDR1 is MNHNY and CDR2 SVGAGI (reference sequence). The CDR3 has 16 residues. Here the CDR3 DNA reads TGTGCCAGCAGTTACCGTCCCGGGACAGGGGAAGAGACCCAGTACTTC. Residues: CASSYRPGTGEETQYF.

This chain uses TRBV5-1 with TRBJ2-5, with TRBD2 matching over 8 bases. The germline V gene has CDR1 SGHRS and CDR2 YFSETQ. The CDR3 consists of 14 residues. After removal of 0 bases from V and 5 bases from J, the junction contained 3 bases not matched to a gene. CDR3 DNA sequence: TGCGCCAGCAGCTTGGACGTAGCGGGGGAGACCCAGTACTTC. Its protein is CASSLDVAGETQYF.

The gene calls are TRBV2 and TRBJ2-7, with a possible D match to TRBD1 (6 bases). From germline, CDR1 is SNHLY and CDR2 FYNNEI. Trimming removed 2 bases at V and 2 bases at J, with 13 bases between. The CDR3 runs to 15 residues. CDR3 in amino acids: CASSELGAGAYEQYF. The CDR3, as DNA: TGTGCCAGCAGTGAATTGGGGGCCGGAGCCTACGAGCAGTACTTC.

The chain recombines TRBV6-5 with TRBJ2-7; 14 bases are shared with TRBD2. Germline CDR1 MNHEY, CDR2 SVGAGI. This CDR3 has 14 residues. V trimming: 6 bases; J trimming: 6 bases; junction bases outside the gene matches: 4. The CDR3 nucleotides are TGTGCCAGCAGGGGGACTAGCGGGGGTACCGAGCAGTACTTC. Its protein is CASRGTSGGTEQYF.